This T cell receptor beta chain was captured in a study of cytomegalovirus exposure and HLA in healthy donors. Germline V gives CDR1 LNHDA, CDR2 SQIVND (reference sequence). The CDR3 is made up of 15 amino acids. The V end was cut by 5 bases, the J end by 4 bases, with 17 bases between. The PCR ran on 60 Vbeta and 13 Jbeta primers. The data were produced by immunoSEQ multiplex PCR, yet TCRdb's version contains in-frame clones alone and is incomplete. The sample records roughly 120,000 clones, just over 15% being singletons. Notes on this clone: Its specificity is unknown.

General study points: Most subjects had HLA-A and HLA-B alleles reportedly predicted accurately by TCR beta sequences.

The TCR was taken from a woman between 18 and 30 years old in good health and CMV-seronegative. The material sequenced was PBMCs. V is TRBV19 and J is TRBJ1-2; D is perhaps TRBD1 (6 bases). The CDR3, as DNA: TGTGCCAGTAGTGGGGCAGGGGTGTCAGGCTATGGCTACACCTTC. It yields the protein CASSGAGVSGYGYTF.